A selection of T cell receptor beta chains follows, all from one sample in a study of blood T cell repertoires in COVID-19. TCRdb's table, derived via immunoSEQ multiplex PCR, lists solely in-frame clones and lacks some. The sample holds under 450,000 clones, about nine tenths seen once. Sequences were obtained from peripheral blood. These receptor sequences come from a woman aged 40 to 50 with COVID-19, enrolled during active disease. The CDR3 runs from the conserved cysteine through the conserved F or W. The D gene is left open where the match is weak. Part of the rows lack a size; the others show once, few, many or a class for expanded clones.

DNA: TGTGCCAGCACCCTGAGACAGAACACTGAAGCTTTCTTT
CDR3: CASTLRQNTEAFF
V: TRBV7-2
size: -
J: TRBJ1-1
D: -

DNA: TGTGCCAGCAGCTGGGGAGGGGGACGGACGACCTACGAGCAGTACTTC
CDR3: CASSWGGGRTTYEQYF
V: TRBV5-6
size: -
J: TRBJ2-7
D: -

DNA: TGCGCCAGCAGCTCAACCGGGACAGGGGGCATCGTCTATGGCTACACCTTC
CDR3: CASSSTGTGGIVYGYTF
V: TRBV5-1
size: -
J: TRBJ1-2
D: TRBD1

DNA: TGTGCCAGCAGTTTGGGGACAGACTACGAGCAGTACTTC
CDR3: CASSLGTDYEQYF
V: TRBV12-3/TRBV12-4
size: -
J: TRBJ2-7
D: TRBD1

DNA: TGTGCCAGCAGCCCTACAGGGGCGCGGGCGAACACTGAAGCTTTCTTT
CDR3: CASSPTGARANTEAFF
V: TRBV6-2/TRBV6-3
size: -
J: TRBJ1-1
D: TRBD1

DNA: TGTGCCAGCAGTACCGCCCGACAGGGTTGGACTGAAGCTTTCTTT
CDR3: CASSTARQGWTEAFF
V: TRBV27
size: once
J: TRBJ1-1
D: TRBD1

DNA: TGCGCCAGCAGCCCCCTTACCGGGACAGGGAGGAATGAGCAGTTCTTC
CDR3: CASSPLTGTGRNEQFF
V: TRBV5-1
size: -
J: TRBJ2-1
D: TRBD1

DNA: TGTGCCAGCAGCTTAGCCGGAGGTGCTGGGGCCAACGTCCTGACTTTC
CDR3: CASSLAGGAGANVLTF
V: TRBV7-2
size: -
J: TRBJ2-6
D: -

DNA: TGTGCCAGCAGGGGACAACTAATCTTATATGGCTACACCTTC
CDR3: CASRGQLILYGYTF
V: TRBV28
size: few
J: TRBJ1-2
D: -

DNA: TGTGCCAGCTCAAGAGGGAATCAGCCCCAGCATTTT
CDR3: CASSRGNQPQHF
V: TRBV7-9
size: few
J: TRBJ1-5
D: -

DNA: TGTGCCAGCAGGACTAGCACAGATACGCAGTATTTT
CDR3: CASRTSTDTQYF
V: TRBV12-3/TRBV12-4
size: -
J: TRBJ2-3
D: -

DNA: TGTGCCAGCAGTCCAACGGACAGGGTGTTCACTGAAGCTTTCTTT
CDR3: CASSPTDRVFTEAFF
V: TRBV2
size: -
J: TRBJ1-1
D: TRBD1

DNA: TGCGCCAGCAGCCCCGGGGGGACGAACACTGAAGCTTTCTTT
CDR3: CASSPGGTNTEAFF
V: TRBV5-1
size: few
J: TRBJ1-1
D: -

DNA: TGTGCCAGCAGCTGGAGGGACTCATCTAGCACAGATACGCAGTATTTT
CDR3: CASSWRDSSSTDTQYF
V: TRBV5-5
size: -
J: TRBJ2-3
D: -

DNA: TGTGCCAGCAGAAGGACAGGGGAGAACTATGGCTACACCTTC
CDR3: CASRRTGENYGYTF
V: TRBV5-6
size: -
J: TRBJ1-2
D: TRBD1

DNA: TGTGCCAGCAGCTACAAGCCCGGGACAGGGACGGATGGCTACACCTTC
CDR3: CASSYKPGTGTDGYTF
V: TRBV7-3
size: -
J: TRBJ1-2
D: TRBD1

DNA: TGCACCAGCAGCCAAGACAGGCGAAGGACTGAAGCTTTCTTT
CDR3: CTSSQDRRRTEAFF
V: TRBV1
size: -
J: TRBJ1-1
D: -

DNA: TGTGCCAGCAGTACCCCGGGACAGCTGAACACTGAAGCTTTCTTT
CDR3: CASSTPGQLNTEAFF
V: TRBV25-1
size: -
J: TRBJ1-1
D: TRBD1

DNA: TGTGCCAGCAGCTTCGGATCGGACAGGGGAAACATTCAGTACTTC
CDR3: CASSFGSDRGNIQYF
V: TRBV7-9
size: -
J: TRBJ2-4
D: TRBD1

DNA: TGTGCCAGCAGCAAGGGGACAGGACTCACCCAAAATCAGCCCCAGCATTTT
CDR3: CASSKGTGLTQNQPQHF
V: TRBV7-8
size: -
J: TRBJ1-5
D: TRBD1

DNA: TGTGCCAGCAGTTTCTCTCAGGGCGAAGCTTTCTTT
CDR3: CASSFSQGEAFF
V: TRBV12-3/TRBV12-4
size: -
J: TRBJ1-1
D: -

DNA: TGTGCCAGCAGCCCCCAGGGGCTAACGCGCGAGCAGTACTTC
CDR3: CASSPQGLTREQYF
V: TRBV5-4
size: -
J: TRBJ2-7
D: -

DNA: TGTGCCAGCAGCCAAGATCGCAGGACAGGGGTCTACGAGCAGTACTTC
CDR3: CASSQDRRTGVYEQYF
V: TRBV3-1/TRBV3-2
size: -
J: TRBJ2-7
D: TRBD1

DNA: TGTGCCACCAAAGCAGGCGCTGAAGCTTTCTTT
CDR3: CATKAGAEAFF
V: TRBV24-1
size: -
J: TRBJ1-1
D: -

DNA: TGTGCCAGCTCACTTAACCTGATGATGGGGACAGGACACACTGAAGCTTTCTTT
CDR3: CASSLNLMMGTGHTEAFF
V: TRBV18
size: -
J: TRBJ1-1
D: TRBD1

DNA: TGTGCCAGCAGCCAAGAGGGGGAGGTTGGAAACACCATATATTTT
CDR3: CASSQEGEVGNTIYF
V: TRBV3-1/TRBV3-2
size: -
J: TRBJ1-3
D: -

DNA: TGTGCCAGCAGTGAAAAGCGACTCAATCAGCCCCAGCATTTT
CDR3: CASSEKRLNQPQHF
V: TRBV2
size: -
J: TRBJ1-5
D: -

DNA: TGCAGCGCCCCAGCCGCAGGGGGAGAGACCCAGTACTTC
CDR3: CSAPAAGGETQYF
V: TRBV29-1
size: -
J: TRBJ2-5
D: TRBD1

DNA: TGTGCCAGCAGCGCCCGGGGGGCGCCAGATGGCTACACCTTC
CDR3: CASSARGAPDGYTF
V: TRBV7-2
size: few
J: TRBJ1-2
D: -

DNA: TGTGCCAGCAGCTTAGGCGTCTATCGTTTACAGGAAAAGCATGAGACTAATGAAAAACTGTTTTTT
CDR3: CASSLGVYRLQEKHETNEKLFF
V: TRBV7-8
size: -
J: TRBJ1-4
D: -

DNA: TGTGCCACCAGCAGACCCGCCGGGACTAGCGGGGGAAATGAGCAGTTCTTC
CDR3: CATSRPAGTSGGNEQFF
V: TRBV15
size: -
J: TRBJ2-1
D: TRBD2

DNA: TGTGCCAGCGCTATGTTTCCCTATAATTCACCCCTCCACTTT
CDR3: CASAMFPYNSPLHF
V: TRBV28
size: -
J: TRBJ1-6
D: -

DNA: TGTGCCAGCAGCGTAGCGGCTAGCGGGGGGTTAGACATTCAGTACTTC
CDR3: CASSVAASGGLDIQYF
V: TRBV9
size: -
J: TRBJ2-4
D: TRBD2

DNA: TGTGCCAGCCTCTCGGGAGGCTACGAGCAGTACTTC
CDR3: CASLSGGYEQYF
V: TRBV6-5
size: -
J: TRBJ2-7
D: TRBD2

DNA: TGTGCCAGCAGCCCCCCCCTTACGGGACTAGCCGACGGGGAGCTGTTTTTT
CDR3: CASSPPLTGLADGELFF
V: TRBV28
size: -
J: TRBJ2-2
D: TRBD2

DNA: TGCGCCAGCAGCAACAGAGGGACTAGCATCCACGAGCAGTACTTC
CDR3: CASSNRGTSIHEQYF
V: TRBV5-1
size: -
J: TRBJ2-7
D: TRBD2

DNA: TGCGCCAGCAGCCAAGTTCCCGAGAGTAATGAAAAACTGTTTTTT
CDR3: CASSQVPESNEKLFF
V: TRBV4-3
size: -
J: TRBJ1-4
D: -

DNA: TGTGCCAGCAGCTCCCGATTAGCGGGCAGCAGCTCCTACGAGCAGTACTTC
CDR3: CASSSRLAGSSSYEQYF
V: TRBV7-6
size: once
J: TRBJ2-7
D: TRBD2

DNA: TGCGCCAGCAGCTTGGTGACAGGGGGCCTCGGGGCAGATACGCAGTATTTT
CDR3: CASSLVTGGLGADTQYF
V: TRBV5-1
size: -
J: TRBJ2-3
D: TRBD1

DNA: TGTGCCAGCAGCCTCACTAGCGGGAGGGATTACAATGAGCAGTTCTTC
CDR3: CASSLTSGRDYNEQFF
V: TRBV9
size: once
J: TRBJ2-1
D: TRBD2

DNA: TGTGCCAGCAGTTTATCATGGGGGGGAGATGAAAAACTGTTTTTT
CDR3: CASSLSWGGDEKLFF
V: TRBV27
size: -
J: TRBJ1-4
D: -

DNA: TGTGCCAGCAGCCGATTCGCAGACAGCCGAAATGAAAAACTGTTTTTT
CDR3: CASSRFADSRNEKLFF
V: TRBV27
size: -
J: TRBJ1-4
D: -

DNA: TGTGCCAGCAGCTTACAGGGAAGCTCTGGAAACACCATATATTTT
CDR3: CASSLQGSSGNTIYF
V: TRBV7-8
size: -
J: TRBJ1-3
D: -

DNA: TGCGCCAGCCAGAACTGGGGTAGCGGTTCGGTAGAGACCCAGTACTTC
CDR3: CASQNWGSGSVETQYF
V: TRBV5-1
size: -
J: TRBJ2-5
D: -

DNA: TGCAGCGTAAGTTCAGGGGACACTGAAGCTTTCTTT
CDR3: CSVSSGDTEAFF
V: TRBV29-1
size: -
J: TRBJ1-1
D: -

DNA: TGTGCCAGCAGCTTCAGGGGTCCCGGGGAGCTGTTTTTT
CDR3: CASSFRGPGELFF
V: TRBV11-3
size: -
J: TRBJ2-2
D: -

DNA: TGCAGCGTCTCCGCCGGGATAGCCACTGAAGCTTTCTTT
CDR3: CSVSAGIATEAFF
V: TRBV29-1
size: -
J: TRBJ1-1
D: -

DNA: TGTGCCAGCAGCATCCGGGACAGGGGAGTTGGAAACACCATATATTTT
CDR3: CASSIRDRGVGNTIYF
V: TRBV9
size: -
J: TRBJ1-3
D: TRBD1

DNA: TGCGCCAGCAGCCCGTTAGGGACAGCTAACTATGGCTACACCTTC
CDR3: CASSPLGTANYGYTF
V: TRBV5-1
size: -
J: TRBJ1-2
D: TRBD1

DNA: TGTGCCACCACGGTCAGGGGTTTGCCTGAAGCTTTCTTT
CDR3: CATTVRGLPEAFF
V: TRBV15
size: once
J: TRBJ1-1
D: -

DNA: TGCGCCAGCAGCCCGTCGACAGGGGGCATTTATGACACCGGGGAGCTGTTTTTT
CDR3: CASSPSTGGIYDTGELFF
V: TRBV5-1
size: -
J: TRBJ2-2
D: TRBD1

DNA: TGTGCCAGCAGTTCCCCTTACACAGATACGCAGTATTTT
CDR3: CASSSPYTDTQYF
V: TRBV27
size: -
J: TRBJ2-3
D: -

DNA: TGTGCCAGCTCACCCCCTAGGAACACTGAAGCTTTCTTT
CDR3: CASSPPRNTEAFF
V: TRBV18
size: -
J: TRBJ1-1
D: -

DNA: TGTGCCAGCAGCCCCCTTCGGGGATCTGGAAACACCATATATTTT
CDR3: CASSPLRGSGNTIYF
V: TRBV7-9
size: -
J: TRBJ1-3
D: -